This entry lists 23 T cell receptor beta chains sequenced from one sample in a study of response to subunit inactivated influenza vaccine (dated by TCRdb to about 2018). Preparation of the library involved RT-PCR. Sequencing instrument: Illumina HiSeq 2500. The public reads were run again by TCRdb, first through fastp at Q25 and then through MiXCR, and only productive beta chains were kept. Entries are consolidated by CDR3 protein sequence, retaining the most common genes and DNA. Within this sample are about 800,000 distinct CDR3 sequences, with less than 25% of them counted one time only. The ten largest clones take up 10% of the sample. This specimen was PBMCs from blood, taken 4 to 6 days after vaccination. Every receptor here comes from a man aged 50 or older who received an inactivated influenza vaccine. Donor details come from another sample of the same person, matched by shared clones.

As concerns this clonotype: Compared with germline, one end of the junction differs, possibly owing to a read error. V usage is TRBV10-3 and J usage is TRBJ2-3; TRBD2 agrees at 11 bases. Per germline, CDR1 ENHRY and CDR2 SYGVKD. CDR3 size: 15 residues. The CDR3 region has the DNA TGTGCCATCCGACGTAGCGGGGGGGCTGCAGATACGCAGTTTTTT. Protein sequence: CAIRRSGGAADTQFF.

A few counts support this clonotype. The DNA for the CDR3 is TGTGCCAGCACGGACGGGAACTACAATGAGCAGTTCTTC. This translates into CASTDGNYNEQFF. This chain uses TRBV6-2 or TRBV6-3 with TRBJ2-1, with D possibly matching TRBD2 (5 bases). CDR1 is MNHEY, CDR2 SVGEGT, per germline. V was clipped by 7 bases and J by 3 bases, with 10 bases between them. The CDR3 covers 13 residues.

This clonotype has just a few counts. The V and J genes are TRBV2 and TRBJ2-1, with TRBD2 matching over 9 bases. Germline V lookup: CDR1 SNHLY, CDR2 FYNNEI. The CDR3 loop spans 18 amino acids. The V gene end was trimmed by 2 bases and the J gene end by 0 bases; junction bases not matched to a gene: 8. CDR3 DNA sequence: TGTGCCAGCAGTGAACTGGCGGGAGGGGCGAGCTCCTACAATGAGCAGTTCTTC. Its translation: CASSELAGGASSYNEQFF. Variable domain in full (rest from reference TRBV2 and TRBJ2-1): EPEVTQTPSHQVTQMGQEVILRCVPISNHLYFYWYRQILGQKVEFLVSFYNNEISEKSEIFDDQFSVERPDGSNFTLKIRSTKLEDSAMYFCASSELAGGASSYNEQFFGPGTRLTVL.

The chain links TRBV6-1 to TRBJ1-2; TRBD1 aligns across 8 bases. This CDR3 is built from 15 residues. Per the germline V gene, CDR1 is MNHNS and CDR2 is SASEGT. Trimming removed 4 bases from V and 6 bases from J; junction bases left unmatched: 10. The CDR3 protein is CASSVPDRGGDGYTF. The CDR3 DNA reads as TGTGCCAGCAGTGTTCCTGACAGGGGCGGGGATGGCTACACCTTC.

The chain combines TRBV10-3 with TRBJ2-1, with 13 bases aligning to TRBD2. CDR1 is ENHRY and CDR2 is SYGVKD in the germline V gene. V lost 10 bases to trimming and J lost 5 bases; unmatched junction nucleotides: 8. CDR3 length: 15 residues. The CDR3, as DNA: TGTGCCACCCGACTAGCGGGAGGCACCGACAATGAGCAGTTCTTC. This sequence encodes CATRLAGGTDNEQFF.

Ten or more counts support this clonotype. The gene calls are TRBV12-3 or TRBV12-4 and TRBJ1-6; D gene unclear. CDR3 length: 14 amino acids. V was clipped by 1 base and J by 1 base, with 2 bases between them. The CDR3 DNA reads TGTGCCAGCAGTTTAGAATCCTATAATTCACCCCTCCACTTT. Amino acids: CASSLESYNSPLHF.

The rearrangement links TRBV29-1 to TRBJ2-1; tentative D call: TRBD1 (5 bases). Germline V lookup: CDR1 SQVTM, CDR2 ANQGSEA. V was clipped by 2 bases and J by 10 bases, with 9 bases between them. The length of the CDR3 is 11 residues. CDR3 residues: CSVEQGPEQFF. Written as DNA, the CDR3 is TGCAGCGTTGAACAGGGCCCCGAGCAGTTCTTC.

CDR3 sequence: CASSQDHGTVRYGYTF. The CDR3 nucleotides are TGTGCCAGCAGCCAAGATCACGGGACAGTGCGGTATGGCTACACCTTC. The rearrangement joins TRBV4-2 to TRBJ1-2; 7 bases map to TRBD1. From germline, CDR1 is LGHNA and CDR2 YNFKEQ. Trimming removed 0 bases from V and 5 bases from J; junction bases left unmatched: 9. The CDR3 spans 16 residues.

This clonotype has more than one count but fewer than ten. The chain has TRBV5-6 and TRBJ1-6; possibly TRBD1 for D (5 bases). Germline V lookup: CDR1 SGHDT, CDR2 YYEEEE. This CDR3 contains 14 residues. V gave up 2 bases and J gave up 10 bases, with 13 bases separating them. Here the CDR3 reads CASSLPGRVSPLHF. The CDR3 DNA reads as TGTGCCAGCAGCTTACCAGGGCGCGTGTCACCCCTCCACTTT. Full variable domain (outside the CDR3, taken from reference TRBV5-6 and TRBJ1-6): DAGVTQSPTHLIKTRGQQVTLRCSPKSGHDTVSWYQQALGQGPQFIFQYYEEEERQRGNFPDRFSGHQFPNYSSELNVNALLLGDSALYLCASSLPGRVSPLHFGNGTRLTVT.

This clonotype was seen a handful of times. This sequence joins TRBV20-1 and TRBJ2-3; tentative D call: TRBD1 (6 bases). The V gene lost 0 bases and the J gene lost 4 bases, with 11 bases spanning the gap. Germline lookup yields CDR1 DFQATT and CDR2 SNEGSKA (reference sequence). The CDR3 has 14 amino acids. CDR3 in amino acids: CSAREGAAPDTQYF. CDR3 sequence (DNA): TGCAGTGCTAGAGAGGGGGCTGCCCCAGATACGCAGTATTTT.

This clonotype was found many times. The genes are TRBV12-3 or TRBV12-4 and TRBJ1-1; no definite D call. The length of the CDR3 is 13 residues. Trimming shortened V by 3 bases and J by 5 bases, and 10 bases separated the two germline ends. The CDR3 DNA reads TGTGCCAGCAGTTTTTCCCAGAGGACTGAAGCTTTCTTT. The encoded protein is CASSFSQRTEAFF.

The rearrangement joins TRBV27 to TRBJ2-7; no clear D gene. This CDR3 has 15 residues. The V end lost 5 bases, the J end lost 2 bases, and 16 bases lay between the germline ends. Germline-derived CDR1 and CDR2 are MNHEY and SMNVEV (reference sequence). DNA for the CDR3: TGTGCCAGCAGTCCCACCCTGCCGGGTGCCTACGAGCAGTACTTC. This encodes CASSPTLPGAYEQYF.

V gene TRBV6-5 combines with J gene TRBJ2-1; 11 nucleotides line up with TRBD2. Germline CDR1 and CDR2: MNHEY and SVGAGI. The CDR3 has 18 residues. J gave up 0 bases and V 2 bases, and 6 bases lay outside the gene matches. CDR3 residues: CASSYIWTSGYSYNEQFF. Here the CDR3 DNA reads TGTGCCAGCAGTTACATCTGGACTAGCGGGTACTCCTACAATGAGCAGTTCTTC.

This chain connects TRBV6-1 to TRBJ2-1; the match to TRBD1 covers 9 bases. CDR3 length equals 14 residues. The germline V gene has CDR1 MNHNS and CDR2 SASEGT. The junction had 11 bases not matched to a gene; V was cut back by 10 bases and J by 7 bases. The CDR3 DNA reads as TGTGCCACCATAGCCGGGACAGGGAATAATGAGCAGTTCTTC. It yields the protein CATIAGTGNNEQFF.

The gene calls are TRBV20-1 and TRBJ1-2; D may be TRBD1 (5 bases). The CDR3 totals 15 residues. The V and J ends lost 0 bases and 4 bases respectively, with 15 bases between them. In germline, CDR1 is DFQATT, CDR2 SNEGSKA (reference sequence). The CDR3 DNA reads TGCAGTGCTAGAGAATTGGGACGGACCCTCTATGGCTACACCTTC. Protein sequence: CSARELGRTLYGYTF.

This clonotype appeared a few times. V usage is TRBV4-3 and J usage is TRBJ2-7; a possible D gene is TRBD2 (5 bases). The CDR3 extends over 15 amino acids. Per germline, CDR1 LGHNA and CDR2 YSLEER. Trimming removed 0 bases from V and 3 bases from J, with 12 bases in between. The chain's CDR3 is CASSQDNGENYEQYF. CDR3 nucleotides: TGCGCCAGCAGCCAAGATAACGGGGAGAACTACGAGCAGTACTTC.

The chain uses TRBV19 and TRBJ2-3; unclear D gene. Per the germline V gene, CDR1 is LNHDA and CDR2 is SQIVND (reference sequence). The CDR3 covers 16 residues. V dropped 10 bases and J dropped 0 bases, with 20 bases sitting between them. The CDR3 protein is CATNAAAAYSTDTQYF. CDR3 coding DNA: TGTGCCACCAATGCGGCCGCGGCGTATAGCACAGATACGCAGTATTTT.

This clonotype was seen a handful of times. CDR3 sequence reads: CASKTTGELFF. For the CDR3, the DNA is TGTGCCAGCAAGACCACCGGGGAGCTGTTTTTT. The rearrangement uses TRBV12-3 or TRBV12-4 and TRBJ2-2; D gene uncertain. The CDR3 loop spans 11 amino acids. Trimming took off 7 bases at V and 4 bases at J, with 4 bases between the two ends.

Only a few counts were recorded for this clonotype. V is TRBV5-1 and J is TRBJ2-1, with D perhaps matching TRBD1 (6 bases). Germline V CDR1 and CDR2: SGHRS, YFSETQ. The CDR3 covers 17 residues. Trimming removed 0 bases from V and 2 bases from J, with 15 bases in between. The CDR3 DNA follows: TGCGCCAGCAGCTTGGGCCCGGGACAAGGAACCTACAATGAGCAGTTCTTC. Translating gives CASSLGPGQGTYNEQFF.

The J gene is TRBJ2-3, the V gene TRBV5-6, with D unresolved. CDR1 SGHDT and CDR2 YYEEEE come from the germline V gene. The CDR3 is made up of 13 amino acids. V was cut by 5 bases and J by 6 bases, with 13 bases left in between. This chain's CDR3 is CASRIGRWDTQYF. The CDR3 DNA reads TGTGCCAGCAGGATCGGAAGGTGGGATACGCAGTATTTT.

This clonotype showed up just a few times. The rearrangement links TRBV7-2 to TRBJ1-6; no reliable D call. Trimming left V 3 bases short and J 10 bases short, with 10 bases between. Germline V gene lookup returns CDR1 SGHTA and CDR2 FQGNSA. The CDR3 contains 13 residues. The CDR3 DNA reads TGTGCCAGCAGCTTCCAAGATGGGTCACCCCTCCACTTT. It translates to CASSFQDGSPLHF.

This clonotype appeared many times. The CDR3 loop is CASSQALAGGVSSYNEQFF. The CDR3 DNA reads as TGTGCCAGCAGCCAAGCCCTAGCGGGAGGTGTAAGCTCCTACAATGAGCAGTTCTTC. This chain links TRBV4-2 with TRBJ2-1; TRBD2 matches 11 bases. This CDR3 contains 19 residues. Germline CDR1 and CDR2: LGHNA and YNFKEQ. V lost 1 base and J lost 0; bases outside the gene matches: 8.

V usage is TRBV20-1 and J usage is TRBJ2-1, with 7 bases that match TRBD2. The CDR3 extends over 17 amino acids. Germline V gene sequence: CDR1 DFQATT, CDR2 SNEGSKA (reference sequence). With 1 base clipped from V and 3 bases from J, the junction kept 12 bases outside the gene matches. This CDR3 is CSARGRDYREVYNEQFF. The CDR3 region has the DNA TGCAGTGCTAGAGGCAGGGACTATCGGGAGGTCTACAATGAGCAGTTCTTC.